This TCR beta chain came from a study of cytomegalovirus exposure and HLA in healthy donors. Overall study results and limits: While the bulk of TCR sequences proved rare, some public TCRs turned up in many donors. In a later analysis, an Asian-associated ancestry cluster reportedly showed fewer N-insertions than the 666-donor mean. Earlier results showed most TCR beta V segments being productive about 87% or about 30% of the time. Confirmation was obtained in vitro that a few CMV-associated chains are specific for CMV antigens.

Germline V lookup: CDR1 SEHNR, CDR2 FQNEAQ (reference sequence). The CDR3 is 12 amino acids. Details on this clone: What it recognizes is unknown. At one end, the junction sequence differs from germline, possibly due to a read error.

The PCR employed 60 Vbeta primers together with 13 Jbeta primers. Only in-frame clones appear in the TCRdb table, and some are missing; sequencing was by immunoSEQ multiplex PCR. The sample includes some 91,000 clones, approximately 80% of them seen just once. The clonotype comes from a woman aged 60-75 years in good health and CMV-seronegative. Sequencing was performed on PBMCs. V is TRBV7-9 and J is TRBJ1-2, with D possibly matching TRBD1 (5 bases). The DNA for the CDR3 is TGTGCCAGCAGCTTAGCGCAGCAGGGAAAGGTCTTC. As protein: CASSLAQQGKVF.